The clone carrying this T cell receptor (beta chain) was seen repeatedly, ten times or more. Its specificity is not known. Barcoded TCR alpha and TCR beta cDNA libraries with UMIs came from 5'RACE using constant-segment primers. MiXCR, run by TCRdb on the 5' RACE reads, gives a single entry per CDR3 protein. Of over 30,000 distinct CDR3 sequences in the sample, 11% are singletons; the top ten hold 25% to 30%. The CDR3 covers 15 residues. Between the trimmed V and J ends, which lost 2 bases and 4 bases, there was a span of 12 bases. Germline CDR1 SGHTA, CDR2 FQGNSA. This entry is derived from a study of T-cell memory formation after mild COVID-19. Study-level results: CM and EM subsets held most contracting CD4+ clones; EMRA held CD8+ ones. Some responding clones appeared in pre-infection memory, suggesting cross-reactive memory joined.

Sequencing input: PBMCs or a T cell subset sorted from them (not recorded which). The rearrangement links TRBV7-2 to TRBJ1-5; TRBD1 is a possible D gene (5 bases). This receptor was identified in a man between 18 and 29 years old who had mild COVID-19 (a few samples of this study predate the infection). Cell type and time point are not known. The CDR3 is CASSLRRQLNQPQHF. The CDR3 coding sequence is TGTGCCAGCAGCTTAAGGCGACAGCTTAATCAGCCCCAGCATTTT.